The 4 T cell receptor beta chains below all came from one sample that was sequenced in a study of response to subunit inactivated influenza vaccine. MiXCR, run by TCRdb on the RT-PCR reads, gives a single entry per CDR3 protein. The sample has hundreds of thousands of distinct CDR3 sequences, about a fifth seen once. The specimen was PBMCs from blood, collected 4 to 6 days after vaccination. These receptor sequences come from a man aged 50 to 59 who received an inactivated influenza vaccine.

The rearrangement joins TRBV30 to TRBJ2-7; the D gene could be TRBD1 or TRBD2 (5 bases each). The V end was cut by 1 base, the J end by 5 bases, with 9 bases between. Germline V lookup: CDR1 GTSNPN, CDR2 SVGIG (reference sequence). The CDR3 is 12 residues long. The CDR3 spells CAWSAGSHEQYF. Here the CDR3 DNA reads TGTGCCTGGAGTGCAGGGAGTCACGAGCAGTACTTC.

This clonotype was seen only a few times. The rearrangement uses TRBV30 and TRBJ2-7; TRBD1 matches 7 bases. The junction had 3 bases not matched to a gene; V was cut back by 1 base and J by 3 bases. Germline V gene data show CDR1 as GTSNPN and CDR2 as SVGIG (reference sequence). This CDR3 is built from 13 residues. The CDR3 loop is CAWSAGTDYEQYF. DNA for the CDR3: TGTGCCTGGAGTGCTGGGACAGACTACGAGCAGTACTTC.

This clonotype was found a few times. This rearrangement joins TRBV20-1 to TRBJ1-1; tentative D call: TRBD1 (5 bases). The CDR3 totals 15 residues. V gave up 4 bases and J gave up 5 bases, with 20 bases separating them. Germline CDR1 is DFQATT and CDR2 is SNEGSKA (reference sequence). The CDR3 DNA reads TGCAGTGCTACCCCCTGGGGGGAAGCTGGTACTGAAGCTTTCTTT. As protein: CSATPWGEAGTEAFF.

This chain connects TRBV6-5 to TRBJ2-7; D gene ambiguous. Trimming shortened V by 0 bases and J by 0 bases, and 12 bases separated the two germline ends. Germline V gene data show CDR1 as MNHEY and CDR2 as SVGAGI. The CDR3 totals 16 residues. CDR3 in amino acids: CASSYSPVTSSYEQYF. As DNA, the CDR3 is TGTGCCAGCAGTTACTCTCCCGTTACGAGCTCCTACGAGCAGTACTTC.